Here is one T cell receptor beta chain with its context. Its specificity is not known. This specimen belongs to a study of cytomegalovirus exposure and HLA in healthy donors. Findings of the study overall: Immune exposure information comprised only CMV serostatus. The HLA-A and HLA-B alleles of most subjects were reportedly predicted accurately from TCR beta sequences. By HLA locus, TCR association rates varied in a later analysis, with DRB1 showing the most and HLA-C the fewest. The majority of TCR sequences were rare, yet some public TCRs appeared in many donors.

Vbeta (60) and Jbeta (13) primers were used in the PCR. Clones were read by immunoSEQ multiplex PCR, and TCRdb kept only the in-frame ones, dropping some. The sample has just over 20,000 clones. V gave up 6 bases and J gave up 7 bases; unmatched junction bases: 8. Germline CDR1 reads MNHEY; CDR2 reads SMNVEV (reference sequence). The CDR3 contains 14 residues. The source material was PBMCs. V gene TRBV27 combines with J gene TRBJ1-1; TRBD1 matches 10 bases. The TCR originated in a man between 60 and 75 years old in good health and CMV-seropositive. DNA for the CDR3: TGTGCCAGCAGCAGACAGGGGGCAGGAGGTGAAGCTTTCTTT. Amino acid sequence: CASSRQGAGGEAFF.